A single sample gave rise to the 18 T cell receptor beta chains below, sequenced in a study of identical twins. TCRdb re-called the 5' RACE reads with MiXCR, one entry per CDR3 protein. The sample contains roughly 190,000 distinct CDR3 sequences, about 16% of which appear only once. The data were also submitted as part of a second study, on T cells expressing NK-cell markers.

Material for sequencing was CD8+ T cells sorted from blood. These receptors all come from a woman between 18 and 30 years old in good health.

The CDR3 sequence: CASSYSNGDTQYF. The CDR3 coding sequence is TGTGCCAGCAGTTACTCGAATGGAGATACGCAGTATTTT. The chain carries TRBV6-2 or TRBV6-3 and TRBJ2-3; D remains ambiguous. Germline CDR1 MNHEY, CDR2 SVGEGT. V lost 0 bases to trimming and J lost 5 bases, with 6 bases between them. The CDR3 has 13 amino acids.

This chain connects TRBV20-1 to TRBJ2-5; 13 nucleotides line up with TRBD2. V shed 0 bases, J shed 1 base, and the junction held 5 bases outside the gene matches. Germline assignment: CDR1 DFQATT and CDR2 SNEGSKA (reference sequence). The CDR3 covers 17 residues. This chain's CDR3 is CSARDRGLAGTQETQYF. In DNA, the CDR3 is TGCAGTGCTAGAGATCGGGGACTAGCGGGAACCCAAGAGACCCAGTACTTC.

The table lists this clonotype with a few counts. The CDR3: CASGPFADQPQHF. Written as DNA, the CDR3 is TGTGCTAGTGGGCCTTTTGCGGATCAGCCCCAGCATTTT. The V and J genes are TRBV12-5 and TRBJ1-5; D is ambiguous. This CDR3 has 13 amino acids. The V end lost 6 bases, the J end lost 5 bases, and 11 bases lay between the germline ends. Per germline, CDR1 LGHNT and CDR2 FRNRAP.

The genes are TRBV5-6 and TRBJ2-3; 8 bases line up with TRBD2. The ends lost 4 bases at V and 3 bases at J; junction bases unmatched: 19. The CDR3 sequence is 19 residues long. Germline V gene lookup returns CDR1 SGHDT and CDR2 YYEEEE. The CDR3, as DNA: TGTGCCAGCAGCGCCCCCCACAAAGGACTAGCTCAACCTACAGATACGCAGTATTTT. The encoded protein is CASSAPHKGLAQPTDTQYF.

In its sample, this clonotype was seen a few times. J is TRBJ1-1 and V is TRBV20-1; no definite D call. The CDR3 is 14 residues long. V was clipped by 0 bases and J by 1 base, with 9 bases between them. CDR1 and CDR2 (germline): DFQATT, SNEGSKA (reference sequence). CDR3 in amino acids: CSARDLRRNTEAFF. In nucleotides, the CDR3 is TGCAGTGCTAGAGACCTGAGGAGGAACACTGAAGCTTTCTTT.

This clonotype turned up a few times. J is TRBJ1-5 and V is TRBV6-2 or TRBV6-3; 8 positions match TRBD1. Germline V CDR1 and CDR2: MNHEY, SVGEGT. The CDR3 extends over 14 amino acids. With 5 bases clipped from V and 4 bases from J, the junction kept 4 bases outside the gene matches. CDR3 coding DNA: TGTGCCAGCAGTAGGACAGGGAGTAATCAGCCCCAGCATTTT. Translated: CASSRTGSNQPQHF.

This clonotype has more than one count but fewer than ten. This chain links TRBV12-3 or TRBV12-4 with TRBJ2-3; the D is unclear. This CDR3 is built from 16 residues. Trimming pared 6 bases from V and 3 bases from J, leaving 19 bases between. CDR3 residues: CASRGSGPFITDTQYF. The CDR3 DNA reads as TGTGCCAGCAGGGGGTCGGGCCCTTTTATTACAGATACGCAGTATTTT.

The chain recombines TRBV9 with TRBJ2-7, with 7 bases aligning to TRBD2. The V segment lost 1 base and the J segment 5 bases; nucleotides outside the gene matches: 3. Germline V CDR1 and CDR2: SGDLS, YYNGEE. CDR3 length equals 13 residues. Here the CDR3 reads CASSVWGGNEQYF. CDR3 coding DNA: TGTGCCAGCAGCGTATGGGGGGGGAACGAGCAGTACTTC.

The chain couples TRBV25-1 to TRBJ2-2; possibly TRBD2 for D (6 bases). The CDR3 is made up of 13 amino acids. The germline gives CDR1 MGHDK, CDR2 SYGVNS. V lost 2 bases, J lost 7 bases, and 8 bases lay in between. The CDR3 loop is CASSEGGYGELFF. CDR3 DNA: TGTGCCAGCAGTGAAGGAGGGTACGGGGAGCTGTTTTTT.

The chain carries TRBV2 and TRBJ2-3; D is perhaps TRBD1 or TRBD2 (6 bases each). The germline V gene encodes CDR1 SNHLY and CDR2 FYNNEI. The CDR3 sequence is 13 residues long. V was pared by 7 bases and J by 4 bases, with 12 bases between. The chain's CDR3 is CASMGGGPDTQYF. CDR3 bases: TGTGCCAGCATGGGTGGGGGGCCAGATACGCAGTATTTT.

This clonotype appeared a few times. The V call is TRBV4-3, the J call TRBJ2-7; D possibly corresponds to TRBD2 (5 bases). V was clipped by 4 bases and J by 6 bases, with 16 bases between them. The CDR3 sequence is 14 residues long. Germline CDR1 and CDR2: LGHNA and YSLEER. The CDR3 sequence is CASSPRPLVGEQYF. CDR3 coding DNA: TGCGCCAGCAGCCCAAGGCCACTAGTGGGCGAGCAGTACTTC.

The chain employs TRBV12-3 or TRBV12-4 and TRBJ1-2; D not certain. Trimming shortened V by 3 bases and J by 4 bases, and 12 bases separated the two germline ends. The CDR3 loop spans 14 amino acids. The CDR3 DNA reads as TGTGCCAGCAGTTTTGGACCGACGGGCTATGGCTACACCTTC. Translating it yields CASSFGPTGYGYTF.

The gene calls are TRBV12-3 or TRBV12-4 and TRBJ2-1, with a possible D match to TRBD2 (6 bases). This CDR3 comprises 12 residues. With 6 bases removed from V and 14 bases from J, the gap between germline ends came to 17 bases. CDR3: CASSPSGSHEFF. The CDR3 DNA follows: TGTGCCAGCAGCCCAAGCGGGTCCCATGAGTTCTTC.

This clonotype was counted many times. This chain connects TRBV5-1 to TRBJ2-1, with 7 bases fitting TRBD1. J was trimmed by 6 bases and V by 0 bases; bases with no gene match: 0. Germline assignment: CDR1 SGHRS and CDR2 YFSETQ. The CDR3 sequence is 13 residues long. The CDR3 reads CASSLDRGNEQFF. CDR3 nucleotides: TGCGCCAGCAGCTTGGACAGGGGCAATGAGCAGTTCTTC.

CDR3 DNA sequence: TGCAGCGGGTCCGACTTATTCTCCTACGAGCAGTACTTC. It encodes CSGSDLFSYEQYF. The genes are TRBV29-1 and TRBJ2-7; the D is unclear. Germline values: CDR1 SQVTM, CDR2 ANQGSEA. The CDR3 length is 13 residues. V was pared by 7 bases and J by 0 bases, with 13 bases between.

The chain recombines TRBV6-1 with TRBJ2-1; a possible D gene is TRBD2 (6 bases). Per germline, CDR1 MNHNS and CDR2 SASEGT. V was cut by 6 bases and J by 0 bases, with 18 bases left in between. This CDR3 has 17 residues. Here the CDR3 reads CASSPLASGDSYNEQFF. The CDR3 DNA is TGTGCCAGCAGCCCCCTAGCGTCCGGGGACTCCTACAATGAGCAGTTCTTC.

This clonotype was counted between two and nine times. The V and J genes are TRBV5-5 and TRBJ2-3; TRBD2 aligns across 8 bases. The germline V gene encodes CDR1 SGHKS and CDR2 YYEKEE (reference sequence). The CDR3 totals 15 residues. With 4 bases clipped from V and 5 bases from J, the junction kept 9 bases outside the gene matches. The CDR3 protein is CASSEGGLVIDTQYF. The CDR3 DNA reads as TGTGCCAGCAGCGAAGGGGGACTAGTCATAGATACGCAGTATTTT.

This clonotype was counted a few times. This chain joins TRBV4-3 and TRBJ1-1; D unclear. This CDR3 region has 15 residues. CDR1 and CDR2 from the germline V gene are LGHNA and YSLEER. V was shortened by 4 bases and J by 0 bases, with 12 bases between the two germline ends. CDR3 DNA sequence: TGCGCCAGCAGCCCTCGTACGTCCCTGAACACTGAAGCTTTCTTT. Translated: CASSPRTSLNTEAFF.